Shown below are 27 T cell receptor beta chains from a single sample sequenced in a study of blood T cell repertoires in COVID-19. The protocol was immunoSEQ multiplex PCR, while the TCRdb copy is restricted to in-frame clones and leaves out a portion. The data contain under 200,000 clones, 86% of them singletons. The material sequenced was peripheral blood. These receptors were taken from a man between 65 and 85 years old with acute or convalescent COVID-19.

V gene TRBV7-3 combines with J gene TRBJ1-1; 7 bases align to TRBD1. J gave up 2 bases and V 6 bases, and 3 bases lay outside the gene matches. Germline V lookup: CDR1 SGHTA, CDR2 FQGTGA. The length of the CDR3 is 13 residues. CDR3 sequence reads: CASRTGINTEAFF. CDR3 DNA: TGTGCCAGCAGGACAGGGATAAACACTGAAGCTTTCTTT.

The gene calls are TRBV11-2 and TRBJ2-2; a possible D gene is TRBD2 (5 bases). The CDR3 length is 18 residues. Germline V CDR1 and CDR2: SGHAT, FQNNGV. Deletions cut 7 bases from V and 0 bases from J, with 21 bases between. CDR3 protein: CASTNRSLAGTNTGELFF. The CDR3, as DNA: TGTGCCAGCACCAATAGATCCCTTGCGGGCACGAACACCGGGGAGCTGTTTTTT.

The chain couples TRBV29-1 to TRBJ2-3; D remains unclear. This CDR3 is 13 amino acids long. Germline V gene data show CDR1 as SQVTM and CDR2 as ANQGSEA. V lost 4 bases to trimming and J lost 6 bases, with 14 bases between them. The CDR3 DNA sequence: TGCAGCGTTGTGAGGCCTCCGTCGGATACGCAGTATTTT. Translation: CSVVRPPSDTQYF.

The table lists this clone with a few counts. This sequence joins TRBV6-5 and TRBJ2-3; TRBD2 matches 8 bases. Germline CDR1 is MNHEY and CDR2 is SVGAGI. After removal of 8 bases from V and 14 bases from J, the junction contained 9 bases not matched to a gene. The length of the CDR3 is 11 residues. As DNA, the CDR3 is TGTGCCAGCTCAGCGGGAGCCTCGTTGTATTTT. Residues: CASSAGASLYF.

The gene calls are TRBV19 and TRBJ2-7; TRBD2 matches 11 bases. This CDR3 is built from 17 residues. Germline CDR1 LNHDA, CDR2 SQIVND (reference sequence). Trimming took 5 bases from V and 5 from J; bases not matched to a gene: 14. The CDR3 is CASSPAGTSGSYNEQYF. The CDR3 region has the DNA TGTGCCAGTAGTCCAGCAGGCACTAGCGGGAGTTATAACGAGCAGTACTTC.

The V call is TRBV5-6, the J call TRBJ2-5; the match to TRBD2 covers 9 bases. This CDR3 spans 17 amino acids. Looked up from germline, CDR1 is SGHDT and CDR2 is YYEEEE. The V gene end was trimmed by 4 bases and the J gene end by 5 bases; junction bases not matched to a gene: 15. The CDR3 region has the DNA TGTGCCAGCAGCCCGATAGCGGGAGAGCCACTTTGGGAGACCCAGTACTTC. Amino acids: CASSPIAGEPLWETQYF.

V gene TRBV5-1 combines with J gene TRBJ2-1; D remains unclear. The CDR3 is made up of 13 amino acids. V dropped 4 bases and J dropped 5 bases, with 10 bases sitting between them. CDR1 is SGHRS, CDR2 YFSETQ, per germline. This CDR3 is CASSPYTNNEQFF. The CDR3, as DNA: TGCGCCAGCAGCCCGTACACCAACAATGAGCAGTTCTTC.

This chain links TRBV7-8 with TRBJ2-3; D may be TRBD1 (6 bases). This CDR3 comprises 14 residues. Germline-derived CDR1 and CDR2 are SGHVS and FQNEAQ. Trimming removed 3 bases at V and 0 bases at J, with 7 bases between. The DNA of the CDR3 is TGTGCCAGCAGCTTGGACAGAAGCACAGATACGCAGTATTTT. It codes for CASSLDRSTDTQYF. Full variable domain (missing parts from reference TRBV7-8 and TRBJ2-3): GAGVSQSPRYKVAKRGQDVALRCDPISGHVSLFWYQQALGQGPEFLTYFQNEAQLDKSGLPSDRFFAERPEGSVSTLKIQRTQQEDSAVYLCASSLDRSTDTQYFGPGTRLTVL.

The gene calls are TRBV29-1 and TRBJ2-7; 8 bases line up with TRBD1. Unmatched junction bases numbered 13, after V lost 5 bases and J lost 7 bases. The CDR3 sequence is 14 residues long. The V gene's germline CDR1 is SQVTM and CDR2 ANQGSEA. CDR3 DNA: TGCAGCGTTCAGGGGGCCCTCACCTTTGGAGAGCAGTACTTC. Its translation is CSVQGALTFGEQYF.

The chain has TRBV6-5 and TRBJ1-6; weak D call: TRBD1 (5 bases). Germline V gene lookup returns CDR1 MNHEY and CDR2 SVGAGI. V was cut by 0 bases and J by 14 bases, with 17 bases left in between. This CDR3 is 15 amino acids long. Here the CDR3 DNA reads TGTGCCAGCAGTTACTCGAACGGGGAGGGGTGGGCCCTCCACTTT. It is translated as CASSYSNGEGWALHF.

The rearrangement uses TRBV19 and TRBJ1-5, with 11 bases identical to TRBD1. V was clipped by 6 bases and J by 4 bases; unmatched bases: 5. Germline V gene data show CDR1 as LNHDA and CDR2 as SQIVND (reference sequence). The CDR3 extends over 15 amino acids. The CDR3 is CASSAGTGGNQPQHF. CDR3 bases: TGTGCCAGTAGCGCCGGGACAGGGGGTAATCAGCCCCAGCATTTT.

This sequence joins TRBV10-1 and TRBJ2-5; 11 nucleotides agree with TRBD2. The ends lost 2 bases at V and 0 bases at J; junction bases unmatched: 8. The germline gives CDR1 WNHNN, CDR2 SYGVQD (reference sequence). The CDR3 totals 18 residues. CDR3 DNA sequence: TGCGCCAGCAGTGAGGGGACTCTAGCGGGGGGCCACCAAGAGACCCAGTACTTC. This translates into CASSEGTLAGGHQETQYF.

This sequence joins TRBV2 and TRBJ2-3; the match to TRBD2 covers 10 bases. Germline CDR1 reads SNHLY; CDR2 reads FYNNEI. With 2 bases clipped from V and 3 bases from J, the junction kept 5 bases outside the gene matches. The CDR3 length is 16 residues. The CDR3 spells CASSEIAGGGTDTQYF. The CDR3 DNA reads as TGTGCCAGCAGTGAAATAGCGGGAGGAGGTACAGATACGCAGTATTTT. The full variable domain, rest sourced from reference TRBV2 and TRBJ2-3, is EPEVTQTPSHQVTQMGQEVILRCVPISNHLYFYWYRQILGQKVEFLVSFYNNEISEKSEIFDDQFSVERPDGSNFTLKIRSTKLEDSAMYFCASSEIAGGGTDTQYFGPGTRLTVL.

A word on this clone: This sample also contains other DNA sequences that code for the same CDR3. The chain uses TRBV5-1 and TRBJ1-2; 9 bases map to TRBD1. V trimming: 4 bases; J trimming: 8 bases; junction bases outside the gene matches: 3. This CDR3 is 12 amino acids long. Germline V CDR1 and CDR2: SGHRS, YFSETQ. The CDR3 DNA follows: TGCGCCAGCAGCCTGGACAGGGGCGGCTACACCTTC. As protein: CASSLDRGGYTF.

This clone was seen just once. The chain is built from TRBV6-2 or TRBV6-3 and TRBJ2-1, with TRBD1 matching over 7 bases. With V trimmed by 3 bases and J by 2 bases, 7 bases remained unmatched. There are 16 residues in the CDR3. CDR1 and CDR2 (germline): MNHEY, SVGEGT. In DNA form, the CDR3 reads TGTGCCAGCAGTTATCCTCCCGGGACAGCCTACAATGAGCAGTTCTTC. It yields the protein CASSYPPGTAYNEQFF.

This clone was observed a handful of times. The chain employs TRBV27 and TRBJ1-2; TRBD1 matches at 10 bases. The CDR3 is 15 amino acids. Germline V gene sequence: CDR1 MNHEY, CDR2 SMNVEV (reference sequence). Unmatched junction bases numbered 3, after V lost 5 bases and J lost 0 bases. The CDR3: CASSPGTGANYGYTF. Written as DNA, the CDR3 is TGTGCCAGCAGTCCGGGGACAGGGGCTAACTATGGCTACACCTTC.

In its sample, this clone was seen once. CDR3 in amino acids: CASSISTLQETQYF. CDR3 coding DNA: TGTGCCAGTAGTATATCCACTCTGCAAGAGACCCAGTACTTC. The genes are TRBV19 and TRBJ2-5; D call uncertain. The CDR3 is made up of 14 amino acids. Germline CDR1 LNHDA, CDR2 SQIVND (reference sequence). Trimming shortened V by 2 bases and J by 2 bases, and 9 bases separated the two germline ends.

The gene calls are TRBV7-2 and TRBJ1-5; the D is unclear. V was cut by 5 bases and J by 11 bases, with 22 bases left in between. CDR3 length equals 15 residues. The germline V gene encodes CDR1 SGHTA and CDR2 FQGNSA. The CDR3 sequence: CASSLRQARFEAQHF. The DNA of the CDR3 is TGTGCCAGCAGCCTAAGGCAGGCCCGATTCGAAGCCCAGCATTTT.

V is TRBV9 and J is TRBJ1-6, with no clear D. This CDR3 contains 13 residues. V dropped 2 bases and J dropped 9 bases, with 9 bases sitting between them. Germline lookup yields CDR1 SGDLS and CDR2 YYNGEE. The CDR3 DNA sequence: TGTGCCAGCAGCGTTTCGGGAGGTTCACCCCTCCACTTT. Translating it yields CASSVSGGSPLHF.

The V call is TRBV7-9, the J call TRBJ1-4, with no clear D. Trimming pared 4 bases from V and 8 bases from J, leaving 17 bases between. From germline, CDR1 is SEHNR and CDR2 FQNEAQ (reference sequence). The CDR3 has 15 residues. The DNA of the CDR3 is TGTGCCAGCAGCTCCCGTGCGGCGGGCAAGGAAAAACTGTTTTTT. Translated: CASSSRAAGKEKLFF.

The chain carries TRBV4-3 and TRBJ1-5; 8 bases map to TRBD1. Per the germline V gene, CDR1 is LGHNA and CDR2 is YSLEER. The CDR3 contains 13 residues. V shed 4 bases and J 5 bases; nucleotides not matched to a gene: 1. This chain's CDR3 is CASSLDRDQPQHF. In DNA, the CDR3 is TGCGCCAGCAGCCTGGACAGGGATCAGCCCCAGCATTTT.

The chain employs TRBV27 and TRBJ2-1, with 7 bases aligning to TRBD2. The germline CDR1 and CDR2 sequences are MNHEY and SMNVEV (reference sequence). The junction had 4 bases not matched to a gene; V was cut back by 2 bases and J by 0 bases. The CDR3 extends over 16 amino acids. The CDR3 is CASSLSRGSSYNEQFF. CDR3 coding DNA: TGTGCCAGCAGTTTAAGCCGCGGGAGCTCCTACAATGAGCAGTTCTTC.

V gene TRBV5-4 combines with J gene TRBJ2-5, with D tentatively TRBD1 (5 bases). The CDR3 consists of 15 residues. V gave up 0 bases and J gave up 7 bases, with 16 bases separating them. Germline CDR1 is SGHNT and CDR2 is YYREEE (reference sequence). In nucleotides, the CDR3 is TGTGCCAGCAGCTTGGGGGGCGCCCTGGGTGGGACCCAGTACTTC. It encodes CASSLGGALGGTQYF.

This chain joins TRBV9 and TRBJ1-2; 7 bases are a match to TRBD1. CDR3 length equals 16 residues. Germline V gives CDR1 SGDLS, CDR2 YYNGEE. V shed 0 bases and J 1 base; nucleotides not matched to a gene: 6. CDR3 region: CASSVGDRALNYGYTF. For the CDR3, the DNA is TGTGCCAGCAGCGTAGGAGACAGGGCCCTTAACTATGGCTACACCTTC.

This chain uses TRBV27 with TRBJ1-2; 8 positions agree with TRBD1. CDR3 length: 13 residues. Germline CDR1 MNHEY, CDR2 SMNVEV (reference sequence). After removal of 0 bases from V and 8 bases from J, the junction contained 2 bases not matched to a gene. The chain's CDR3 is CASSLSGTGGYTF. The DNA for the CDR3 is TGTGCCAGCAGTTTATCCGGGACAGGAGGCTACACCTTC.

The V call is TRBV2, the J call TRBJ1-1, with D possibly being TRBD1 (6 bases). The V end lost 10 bases, the J end lost 2 bases, and 14 bases lay between the germline ends. The CDR3 sequence is 13 residues long. Germline V gives CDR1 SNHLY, CDR2 FYNNEI. The CDR3 protein is CATSRTANTEAFF. DNA for the CDR3: TGTGCCACCTCGCGGACAGCCAACACTGAAGCTTTCTTT.

The genes are TRBV15 and TRBJ2-1; D gene uncertain. V was pared by 4 bases and J by 4 bases, with 11 bases between. Germline V lookup: CDR1 LNHNV, CDR2 YYDKDF (reference sequence). This CDR3 spans 14 amino acids. The DNA for the CDR3 is TGTGCCACCAGCAATTTCCAGAAATACAATGAGCAGTTCTTC. Its translation is CATSNFQKYNEQFF.